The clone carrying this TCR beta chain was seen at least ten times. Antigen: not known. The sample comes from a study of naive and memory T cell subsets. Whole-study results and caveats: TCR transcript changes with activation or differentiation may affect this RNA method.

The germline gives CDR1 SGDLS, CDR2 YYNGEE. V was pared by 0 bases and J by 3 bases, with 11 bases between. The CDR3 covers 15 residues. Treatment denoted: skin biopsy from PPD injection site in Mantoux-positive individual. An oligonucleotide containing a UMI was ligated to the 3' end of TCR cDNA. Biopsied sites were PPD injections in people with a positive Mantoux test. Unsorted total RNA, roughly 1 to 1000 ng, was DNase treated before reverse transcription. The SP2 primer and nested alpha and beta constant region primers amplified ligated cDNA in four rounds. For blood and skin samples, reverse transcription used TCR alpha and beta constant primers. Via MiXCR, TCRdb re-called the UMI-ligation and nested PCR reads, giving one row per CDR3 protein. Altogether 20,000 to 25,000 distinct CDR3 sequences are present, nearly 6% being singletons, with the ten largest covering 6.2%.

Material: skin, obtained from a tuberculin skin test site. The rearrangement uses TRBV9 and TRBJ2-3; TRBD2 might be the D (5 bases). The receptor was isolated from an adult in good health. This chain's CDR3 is CASSVASWATDTQYF. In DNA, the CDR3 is TGTGCCAGCAGCGTAGCTAGCTGGGCGACAGATACGCAGTATTTT.